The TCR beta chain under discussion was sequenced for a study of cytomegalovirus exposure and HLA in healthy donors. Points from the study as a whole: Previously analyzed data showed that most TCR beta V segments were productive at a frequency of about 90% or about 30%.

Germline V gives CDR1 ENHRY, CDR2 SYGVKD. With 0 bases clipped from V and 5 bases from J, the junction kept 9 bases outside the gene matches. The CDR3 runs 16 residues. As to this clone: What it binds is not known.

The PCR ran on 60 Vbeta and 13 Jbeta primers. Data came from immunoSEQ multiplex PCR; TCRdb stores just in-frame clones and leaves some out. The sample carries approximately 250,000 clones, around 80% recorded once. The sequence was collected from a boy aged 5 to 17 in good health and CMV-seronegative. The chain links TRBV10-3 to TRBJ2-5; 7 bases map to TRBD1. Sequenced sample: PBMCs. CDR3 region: CAISESGQRRRETQYF. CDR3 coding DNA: TGTGCCATCAGTGAGTCGGGACAGCGGAGGAGGGAGACCCAGTACTTC.